This T cell receptor beta chain was identified in a study of cytomegalovirus exposure and HLA in healthy donors. The study's findings and limits: High sensitivity and specificity were reportedly achieved when the classifier diagnosed cytomegalovirus status. TCR beta chains numbering some 160 were designated cytomegalovirus-associated.

A word on this clone: Its specificity is not known.

The CDR3 has 17 residues. Germline values: CDR1 LGHNA, CDR2 YSLEER. The ends lost 5 bases at V and 0 bases at J; junction bases unmatched: 9. Using immunoSEQ multiplex PCR, the repertoire was profiled, and TCRdb retains in-frame clones only, with some absent. The sample has 100,000 to 150,000 clones, around 96% seen once. The specimen was PBMCs. This TCR derives from a man aged 18 to 29 in good health and CMV-seronegative. The rearrangement links TRBV4-3 to TRBJ2-3; 9 bases line up with TRBD2. The CDR3 reads CASSAGGRRRSTDTQYF. The CDR3 nucleotides read TGCGCCAGCAGCGCGGGGGGGCGACGGAGGAGCACAGATACGCAGTATTTT.